The 20 T cell receptor beta chains below were found in one sample sequenced in a study of a mutant IDH1 vaccine in newly diagnosed glioma (dated by TCRdb to about 2021). Preparation of the library involved the immunoSEQ multiplex PCR assay. The clones in this table, taken by TCRdb from immuneACCESS, are in-frame only. Not every clone is retained; where verified, under half of the shortfall comes from an unresolved V gene, and the cause of the rest is unknown. This sample is represented by approximately 92,000 clones; about four fifths of them were singletons. The ten largest clones take up approximately 7.9% of the sample. Taken with the paper, the label for time point translates to: baseline, week 1 (first vaccination visit). In the paper's terms, the treatment or condition label means: pre-vaccination baseline after standard-of-care therapy. Sequences were derived from PBMCs, sampled from a glioma patient treated with radiotherapy, temozolomide or both. These receptors all stem from a man between 35 and 55 years old with glioma.

The chain carries TRBV29-1 and TRBJ2-1; 8 nucleotides align to TRBD2. V lost 4 bases, J lost 5 bases, and 4 bases stayed unmatched. Germline assignment: CDR1 SQVTM and CDR2 ANQGSEA. The CDR3 extends over 13 amino acids. The CDR3 protein is CSVAGGGDNEQFF. CDR3 coding DNA: TGCAGCGTTGCCGGGGGGGGCGACAATGAGCAGTTCTTC.

The J gene is TRBJ1-6, the V gene TRBV14; D gene ambiguous. This CDR3 is 15 amino acids long. The V gene lost 1 base and the J gene lost 3 bases, with 7 bases spanning the gap. Germline CDR1 and CDR2: SGHDN and FVKESK. The CDR3 sequence is CASSQAPRYNSPLHF. The CDR3 DNA reads as TGTGCCAGCAGCCAAGCCCCCCGCTATAATTCACCCCTCCACTTT.

This sequence joins TRBV15 and TRBJ2-1, with 10 nucleotides matching TRBD2. V was pared by 2 bases and J by 6 bases, with 7 bases of the junction left unmatched. This CDR3 has 16 amino acids. CDR1 is LNHNV, CDR2 YYDKDF, per germline (reference sequence). The CDR3 nucleotides read TGTGCCACCAGCAGACCGAGCGGGAGGGGTACCAATGAGCAGTTCTTC. As protein: CATSRPSGRGTNEQFF.

This clone showed up just a few times. The chain is built from TRBV30 and TRBJ2-5, with D perhaps TRBD1 (5 bases). The germline CDR1 and CDR2 sequences are GTSNPN and SVGIG (reference sequence). The CDR3 consists of 13 residues. V lost 0 bases and J lost 7, with 12 bases in between. Written as DNA, the CDR3 is TGTGCCTGGAGTGTAGCAGGGTCAGGGACCCAGTACTTC. This translates into CAWSVAGSGTQYF.

The gene calls are TRBV11-2 and TRBJ2-2, with D tentatively TRBD1 (6 bases). V was shortened by 3 bases and J by 6 bases, with 8 bases between the two germline ends. Per the germline V gene, CDR1 is SGHAT and CDR2 is FQNNGV. The CDR3 is 13 amino acids. The CDR3 bases are TGTGCCAGCAGCTTCCAGGGGTCCGGGGAGCTGTTTTTT. Protein product: CASSFQGSGELFF.

V is TRBV4-2 and J is TRBJ2-1; D perhaps matches TRBD2 (6 bases). The CDR3 is made up of 14 amino acids. The V gene's germline CDR1 is LGHNA and CDR2 YNFKEQ. Between the trimmed V and J ends, which lost 1 base and 5 bases, there was a span of 9 bases. The CDR3 DNA reads as TGTGCCAGCAGCCAAGCTGGCGGGGACAATGAGCAGTTCTTC. Amino acid sequence: CASSQAGGDNEQFF.

The genes are TRBV19 and TRBJ1-1; unclear D gene. CDR3 length: 12 amino acids. Germline loops: CDR1 LNHDA, CDR2 SQIVND (reference sequence). V was pared by 5 bases and J by 2 bases, with 6 bases between. CDR3 DNA: TGTGCCAGTAGTTACAAAAACACTGAAGCTTTCTTT. This gives the protein CASSYKNTEAFF.

The CDR3 region is CASRLAGSNQPQHF. CDR3 nucleotides: TGTGCCAGCAGGTTGGCTGGTAGCAATCAGCCCCAGCATTTT. The chain has TRBV7-2 and TRBJ1-5, with D uncertain. CDR1 and CDR2 (germline): SGHTA, FQGNSA. There are 14 residues in the CDR3. Trimming pared 6 bases from V and 0 bases from J, leaving 9 bases between. Complete variable domain (other parts from reference TRBV7-2 and TRBJ1-5): GAGVSQSPSNKVTEKGKDVELRCDPISGHTALYWYRQSLGQGLEFLIYFQGNSAPDKSGLPSDRFSAERTGGSVSTLTIQRTQQEDSAVYLCASRLAGSNQPQHFGDGTRLSIL.

CDR3 nucleotides: TGTGCCAGTAGTATCGGCTCGGGTAATGAAAAACTGTTTTTT. It is translated as CASSIGSGNEKLFF. V and J are TRBV19 and TRBJ1-4, with D hard to call. The CDR3 covers 14 residues. Germline assignment: CDR1 LNHDA and CDR2 SQIVND (reference sequence). Trimming removed 3 bases at V and 4 bases at J, with 9 bases between.

The rearrangement joins TRBV30 to TRBJ2-7, with 9 bases aligning to TRBD2. The V and J ends lost 2 bases and 0 bases, in that order; junction bases with no gene match: 8. CDR3 size: 16 residues. The V gene's germline CDR1 is GTSNPN and CDR2 SVGIG (reference sequence). CDR3 loop: CAWSRAGLALSYEQYF. The DNA for the CDR3 is TGTGCCTGGAGTCGGGCTGGACTAGCGCTCTCCTACGAGCAGTACTTC.

The chain has TRBV19 and TRBJ2-1; 7 nucleotides match TRBD2. The CDR3 length is 15 residues. The junction had 8 bases not matched to a gene; V was cut back by 5 bases and J by 4 bases. Germline lookup yields CDR1 LNHDA and CDR2 SQIVND (reference sequence). CDR3 bases: TGTGCCAGTAGTCCGGGGAGGGAATATTACAATGAGCAGTTCTTC. It yields the protein CASSPGREYYNEQFF.

This clone is a singleton in its sample. J is TRBJ1-1 and V is TRBV7-2; D unresolved. Germline values: CDR1 SGHTA, CDR2 FQGNSA. V lost 6 bases to trimming and J lost 4 bases, with 15 bases between them. This CDR3 region has 14 residues. The CDR3 DNA reads TGTGCCAGCAGACTCAATCGACGGGGCACTGAAGCTTTCTTT. Translation gives CASRLNRRGTEAFF.

The chain joins TRBV18 to TRBJ2-3, with D possibly being TRBD2 (5 bases). With 3 bases removed from V and 2 bases from J, the gap between germline ends came to 9 bases. This CDR3 contains 14 residues. Germline assignment: CDR1 KGHSH and CDR2 LQKENI. CDR3 sequence reads: CASSPSGYTDTQYF. CDR3 coding DNA: TGTGCCAGCTCACCGTCGGGGTACACAGATACGCAGTATTTT.

This chain joins TRBV9 and TRBJ2-1; D perhaps matches TRBD2 (6 bases). The CDR3 has 13 residues. The germline V gene has CDR1 SGDLS and CDR2 YYNGEE. V lost 1 base and J lost 8, with 10 bases in between. DNA of the CDR3: TGTGCCAGCAGCGTAACTAGCACATATGAGCAGTTCTTC. Amino acids: CASSVTSTYEQFF. The variable domain in full, completed from reference TRBV9 and TRBJ2-1, reads DSGVTQTPKHLITATGQRVTLRCSPRSGDLSVYWYQQSLDQGLQFLIQYYNGEERAKGNILERFSAQQFPDLHSELNLSSLELGDSALYFCASSVTSTYEQFFGPGTRLTVL.

J is TRBJ2-5 and V is TRBV15, with D uncertain. The CDR3 covers 14 residues. V was clipped by 4 bases and J by 5 bases, with 14 bases between them. CDR1 is LNHNV, CDR2 YYDKDF, per germline (reference sequence). The CDR3 nucleotides are TGTGCCACCAGCACCGCTCTTGTTGGGGAGACCCAGTACTTC. Translated, it gives CATSTALVGETQYF.

The gene calls are TRBV19 and TRBJ2-1, with a tentative D call TRBD2 (5 bases). CDR3 size: 16 residues. Germline lookup yields CDR1 LNHDA and CDR2 SQIVND (reference sequence). The V gene lost 5 bases and the J gene lost 0 bases, with 14 bases spanning the gap. The CDR3 nucleotides read TGTGCCAGTAGTCCCCGAGCGGAGAGCTCCTACAATGAGCAGTTCTTC. Protein sequence: CASSPRAESSYNEQFF.

In its sample, this clone was seen once. The rearrangement links TRBV25-1 to TRBJ2-3, with a weak D call TRBD1 (6 bases). This CDR3 contains 15 residues. Germline values: CDR1 MGHDK, CDR2 SYGVNS. Trimming took 4 bases from V and 2 from J, leaving 13 bases between them. CDR3 bases: TGTGCCAGCAGTGTACAGGGTTCTTTCACAGATACGCAGTATTTT. Amino acid sequence: CASSVQGSFTDTQYF.

The V call is TRBV7-9, the J call TRBJ1-1; 9 bases are shared with TRBD1. CDR3 length: 13 amino acids. CDR1 is SEHNR, CDR2 FQNEAQ, per germline (reference sequence). The J segment lost 6 bases and the V segment lost 6 bases, leaving 5 bases of the junction unmatched. DNA of the CDR3: TGTGCCAGCAGGCGACAGGGGGGCCCTGAAGCTTTCTTT. Protein: CASRRQGGPEAFF.

The CDR3 loop reads CASSLFQGEGNTIYF. In DNA, the CDR3 is TGTGCCAGCAGCCTTTTCCAGGGTGAAGGAAACACCATATATTTT. The chain employs TRBV9 and TRBJ1-3, with D tentatively TRBD1 (5 bases). Germline-derived CDR1 and CDR2 are SGDLS and YYNGEE. Trimming stripped 4 bases from V and 4 bases from J, with 15 bases between. This CDR3 has 15 residues.

The chain has TRBV27 and TRBJ2-3, with TRBD2 matching 8 bases. Germline CDR1 MNHEY, CDR2 SMNVEV (reference sequence). This CDR3 has 15 residues. After removal of 1 base from V and 5 bases from J, the junction contained 5 bases not matched to a gene. CDR3 DNA: TGTGCCAGCAGTTTATTGAGCGGGAGTGGAGATACGCAGTATTTT. This codes for CASSLLSGSGDTQYF.